Below, one T cell receptor (beta chain) is given with its context. Its target is unknown. The sample comes from a study of a mutant IDH1 vaccine in newly diagnosed glioma. Study background: Weeks 1, 3, 5, 7, 11, 15, 19 and 23 were when patients received their eight vaccinations. Most patients had radiochemotherapy with temozolomide before enrollment; others had one alone. Study results and caveats: Among all patients, vaccine-induced immune responses occurred in roughly 93%.

The sample's time point: week 23, last vaccination. One vaccine dose held 300 ug of mutant IDH1 20-mer peptide and came with topical imiquimod. The V gene lost 6 bases and the J gene lost 4 bases, with 10 bases spanning the gap. The germline V gene has CDR1 MDHEN and CDR2 SYDVKM. The CDR3 has 12 amino acids. Here immunoSEQ multiplex PCR was the method, and the copy in TCRdb shows in-frame clones only, minus some. The table shows around 40,000 clones, with about four fifths occurring only once. The V gene is TRBV28, the J gene TRBJ2-7, with D tentatively TRBD2 (5 bases). The source is a woman younger than 30 with glioma. Some clones in this sample may be carry-over from other donors' samples. Source: PBMCs, taken from a glioma patient whose treatment included an IDH1 peptide vaccine. CDR3 nucleotide sequence: TGTGCCAGCAGCCAGACTATTTACGAGCAGTACTTC. Its protein is CASSQTIYEQYF.